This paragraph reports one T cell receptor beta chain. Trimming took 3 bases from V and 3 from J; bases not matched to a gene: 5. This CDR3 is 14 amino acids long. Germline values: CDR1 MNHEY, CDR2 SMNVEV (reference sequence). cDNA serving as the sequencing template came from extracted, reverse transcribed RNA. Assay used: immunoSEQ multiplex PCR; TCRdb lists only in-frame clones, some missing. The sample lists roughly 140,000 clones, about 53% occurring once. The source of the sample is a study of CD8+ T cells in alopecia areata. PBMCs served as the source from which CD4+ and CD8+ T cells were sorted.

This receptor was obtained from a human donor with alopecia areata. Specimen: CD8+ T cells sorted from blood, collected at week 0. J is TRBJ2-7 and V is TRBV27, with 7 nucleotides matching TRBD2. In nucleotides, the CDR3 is TGTGCCAGCAGTTTTGGGAGGGTGGGCTACGAGCAGTACTTC. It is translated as CASSFGRVGYEQYF.